Below, 6 T cell receptor beta chains from the same sample are listed, as sequenced in a study of cytomegalovirus exposure and HLA in healthy donors. Repertoires were generated with immunoSEQ multiplex PCR, while TCRdb's copy carries only in-frame clones and drops some. This sample has about 73,000 clones, with approximately 90% found just once. Sample: PBMCs. These receptor sequences come from a woman aged 18-29 years in good health and CMV-seropositive.

The chain has TRBV6-6 and TRBJ2-7; TRBD2 matches 10 bases. Germline V gene lookup returns CDR1 MNHNY and CDR2 SVGAGI (reference sequence). Trimming cost V 2 bases and J 3 bases; bases outside gene matches: 4. The CDR3 extends over 15 amino acids. The CDR3 DNA sequence: TGTGCCAGCAGTTACGCAGCGGGAGGGTTCTACGAGCAGTACTTC. Protein sequence: CASSYAAGGFYEQYF.

This clone was recorded only once. The genes are TRBV18 and TRBJ2-7; the match to TRBD1 covers 8 bases. Germline CDR1 and CDR2: KGHSH and LQKENI. The CDR3 totals 16 residues. V lost 3 bases, J lost 7 bases, and 14 bases stayed unmatched. CDR3 sequence (DNA): TGTGCCAGCTCACCCCCCGGGACAGGTGAGGTGGGGGAGCAGTACTTC. Its protein product is CASSPPGTGEVGEQYF.

This clone showed up just a few times. V usage is TRBV4-3 and J usage is TRBJ2-6; TRBD1 is a possible D gene (6 bases). Germline assignment: CDR1 LGHNA and CDR2 YSLEER. V was clipped by 0 bases and J by 2 bases, with 8 bases between them. The CDR3 spans 16 residues. CDR3 in amino acids: CASSQDAGAGANVLTF. In nucleotides, the CDR3 is TGCGCCAGCAGCCAAGACGCAGGGGCTGGGGCCAACGTCCTGACTTTC.

V usage is TRBV4-1 and J usage is TRBJ2-7; perhaps TRBD1 as D (5 bases). This CDR3 has 13 amino acids. Germline V gene data show CDR1 as MGHRA and CDR2 as YSYEKL. Trimming pared 2 bases from V and 1 base from J, leaving 6 bases between. The CDR3 DNA reads as TGCGCCAGCAGCCAACAGGGTTCCTACGAGCAGTACTTC. It specifies CASSQQGSYEQYF.

The V gene is TRBV6-6, the J gene TRBJ2-7; D gene uncertain. The V end lost 6 bases, the J end lost 4 bases, and 22 bases lay between the germline ends. CDR3 length: 16 amino acids. Germline CDR1 and CDR2: MNHNY and SVGAGI (reference sequence). CDR3 amino acids: CASSRNLEQSPYEQYF. The CDR3 DNA reads TGTGCCAGCAGCCGAAACCTCGAACAGTCCCCGTACGAGCAGTACTTC.

The rearrangement links TRBV27 to TRBJ2-3; the D is unclear. Trimming pared 6 bases from V and 6 bases from J, leaving 13 bases between. This CDR3 contains 13 residues. CDR1 is MNHEY, CDR2 SMNVEV, per germline (reference sequence). The chain's CDR3 is CASRVRLGDTQYF. CDR3 sequence (DNA): TGTGCCAGCAGAGTGCGACTTGGGGATACGCAGTATTTT.